This T cell receptor (beta chain) was sequenced during a study of OX40 agonist ivuxolimab in advanced cancers. Concerning the study at large: Ivuxolimab, which targeted the costimulatory receptor OX40 (CD134), was an agonistic, fully human IgG2 monoclonal antibody. Intravenous ivuxolimab was administered to patients every 2 weeks at six dose levels: 0.01, 0.1, 0.3, 1.5, 3 and 10 mg/kg. Of the approximately 50 dose-escalation patients, hepatocellular carcinoma was present in around 20, melanoma in around 15, renal cell carcinoma in 9 and head and neck cancer in 9. A male proportion of almost 85% and a mean age of 60 years, ranging from 23 to 79, were recorded for the dose-escalation cohort. Prior anti-PD-1, anti-PD-L1 or anti-CTLA-4 therapy was permitted, and approximately 42% of dose-escalation patients had received checkpoint inhibitors. Partial responses were achieved by three dose-escalation patients, of whom one had hepatocellular carcinoma and two had cutaneous melanoma. The point of sequencing TCRbeta in the periphery was to test whether ivuxolimab changed TCR sequence diversity and drove clonal T-cell expansion. The paper describes the monotherapy dose-escalation part (N of about 47 patients) of the phase I trial of ivuxolimab.

Patients with autoimmune disease history or receiving systemic immunosuppression were excluded from the trial. Peripheral blood for TCR sequencing was drawn from every dose cohort at baseline, at cycle 4 day 1 and at cycle 7 day 1. Samples were obtained from an open-label, multicenter, first-in-human phase I dose-escalation trial of ivuxolimab. Adults with locally advanced or metastatic melanoma, renal cell, hepatocellular, or head and neck squamous cell carcinoma were enrolled in the trial. Before TCR sequencing, CD4+ and CD8+ T cells were separately sorted from peripheral blood. The full study reports these points: In partial responders in the 0.1-3.0 mg/kg groups, normalized peripheral clonal expansion was found to be among the lowest, especially among CD8+ T cells. After ivuxolimab, CD8+ T cells had more expanded clones than CD4+ T cells on average. The antigen specificity of the peripheral T cells that underwent clonal expansion was not determined. At doses from 0.1 to 3.0 mg/kg, clonal expansion was seen in both CD4+ and CD8+ blood T cells between baseline and week 6. Low levels of normalized T-cell clonal expansion were also seen in some nonresponding patients.

Concerning this clone itself: Its antigen is still unknown. It has no much larger one-base neighbor in the sample; base qualities were not kept.

Genomic DNA was isolated from the sorted cells so that the TCRbeta CDR3 region could be sequenced. The immunoSEQ Assay was used to sequence the TCRbeta CDR3 regions. Imported from immuneACCESS, the table was reduced by TCRdb to in-frame sequences with V and J called. These copies leave out some clones; in studies compared against another copy, an unresolved V gene accounts for under half, and the cause of the remainder is not known. This sample comprises under 75,000 clones, around nine tenths of them detected only once. Clones ranked in the top ten supply less than 0.8% of the sample. From the cysteine through the phenylalanine, the CDR3 covers 16 amino acids. CDR3 DNA only is kept here, 48 bases in frame from base 1. CDR1 MGHRA and CDR2 YSYEKL are derived from the germline V gene. V and J lose 4 bases and 6 bases, and a span of 22 bases separates them.

The clonotype originates from an adult with an advanced solid tumor such as melanoma, head and neck, liver or kidney cancer. The sequences come from CD4+ or CD8+ T cells sorted from blood, collected in a trial of the OX40 agonist ivuxolimab. The V and J segments used are TRBV4-1 and TRBJ2-7; a tentative D call is TRBD1 (6 bases match). The CDR3 region has the sequence CASSPERQRTQGEQYF. Read as DNA, the sequence is TGCGCCAGCAGCCCCGAACGACAGCGCACACAGGGCGAGCAGTACTTC.